Below are 9 T cell receptor beta chains sequenced from a single sample in a study of OX40 agonist ivuxolimab in advanced cancers. Libraries were built with the immunoSEQ multiplex PCR assay. This is the immuneACCESS table as TCRdb keeps it, with only in-frame sequences that have V and J called. A part of the clones is gone; compared with another copy, unresolved V genes explain less than half, and the rest is unexplained. Across this sample there are roughly 70,000 clones, with approximately 88% seen only once. About 0.6% of the sample lies in the top ten. The material was CD4+ or CD8+ T cells sorted from blood, obtained in a trial of the OX40 agonist ivuxolimab. These receptors originate from an adult with an advanced solid tumor such as melanoma, head and neck, liver or kidney cancer.

The chain employs TRBV5-4 and TRBJ2-5, with 9 bases that match TRBD2. CDR3 length: 16 amino acids. Germline V gene data show CDR1 as SGHNT and CDR2 as YYREEE (reference sequence). V trimming: 3 bases; J trimming: 6 bases; junction bases outside the gene matches: 12. Written as DNA, the CDR3 is TGTGCCAGCAGCTCAGCGGGGGGAAGCTTCAGCCAGACCCAGTACTTC. Residues: CASSSAGGSFSQTQYF.

V gene TRBV6-1 combines with J gene TRBJ2-7; 8 positions agree with TRBD1. With V trimmed by 7 bases and J by 2 bases, 7 bases remained unmatched. CDR1 and CDR2 from the germline V gene are MNHNS and SASEGT. This CDR3 region has 14 residues. The CDR3 nucleotides read TGTGCCAGCAACGTTGGACAGGGTCCCTACGAGCAGTACTTC. The encoded protein is CASNVGQGPYEQYF.

In regard to this clone: Other DNA sequences from this sample encode an identical CDR3 as well. The chain links TRBV6-1 to TRBJ1-5; TRBD1 aligns across 9 bases. V lost 6 bases to trimming and J lost 2 bases; unmatched junction nucleotides: 5. CDR3 length: 15 residues. Germline V gene data show CDR1 as MNHNS and CDR2 as SASEGT. The CDR3 loop reads CASRRDRVGNQPQHF. CDR3 sequence (DNA): TGTGCCAGCAGGAGGGACAGGGTCGGCAATCAGCCCCAGCATTTT.

The genes are TRBV7-2 and TRBJ1-2; 7 bases line up with TRBD1. Looked up from germline, CDR1 is SGHTA and CDR2 is FQGNSA. Unmatched junction bases numbered 4, after V lost 2 bases and J lost 4 bases. CDR3 length: 14 amino acids. Here the CDR3 reads CASSLQGGGYGYTF. The CDR3 DNA reads as TGTGCCAGCAGCTTACAAGGGGGCGGCTATGGCTACACCTTC.

The chain recombines TRBV7-3 with TRBJ2-2; no definite D call. The CDR3 is made up of 11 amino acids. V gave up 6 bases and J gave up 5 bases, with 4 bases separating them. Germline-derived CDR1 and CDR2 are SGHTA and FQGTGA. CDR3 loop: CASRQTGELFF. The CDR3 nucleotides read TGTGCCAGCAGACAAACCGGGGAGCTGTTTTTT.

This clone was counted once. This chain joins TRBV7-9 and TRBJ2-1; tentatively, D is TRBD1 or TRBD2 (5 bases each). Germline CDR1 and CDR2: SEHNR and FQNEAQ (reference sequence). The CDR3 extends over 18 amino acids. V lost 1 base and J 0 bases, leaving 16 bases between the germline ends. CDR3 residues: CASSLGGGGSGSYNEQFF. The CDR3 DNA follows: TGTGCCAGCAGCTTAGGGGGTGGGGGATCTGGCTCCTACAATGAGCAGTTCTTC.

This chain joins TRBV5-6 and TRBJ1-1, with D tentatively TRBD1 (6 bases). This CDR3 has 14 amino acids. Germline V gene lookup returns CDR1 SGHDT and CDR2 YYEEEE. Trimming took off 0 bases at V and 5 bases at J, with 11 bases between the two ends. The CDR3 is CASSLAGGRTEAFF. The DNA for the CDR3 is TGTGCCAGCAGCTTGGCCGGGGGGCGAACTGAAGCTTTCTTT.

The rearrangement uses TRBV6-1 and TRBJ2-7; unclear D gene. Trimming shortened V by 6 bases and J by 2 bases, and 8 bases separated the two germline ends. In germline, CDR1 is MNHNS, CDR2 SASEGT. This CDR3 has 12 residues. Here the CDR3 DNA reads TGTGCCAGCAGAGGCAGTACCTACGAGCAGTACTTC. Encoded protein: CASRGSTYEQYF.

This rearrangement joins TRBV5-1 to TRBJ2-5, with 11 bases lining up with TRBD2. CDR1 and CDR2 (germline): SGHRS, YFSETQ. J was trimmed by 2 bases and V by 4 bases; bases with no gene match: 7. This CDR3 is built from 16 residues. Written as DNA, the CDR3 is TGCGCCAGCAGCCTTCGACTAGCGGGGCCTCAAGAGACCCAGTACTTC. Amino acids: CASSLRLAGPQETQYF.